This T cell receptor beta chain was observed in a study of T-cell reconstitution after alpha-beta-depleted transplantation in children (dated by TCRdb to 2016 to 2017). About the study as a whole: Using TCR repertoire profiling, the study followed T-cell immune reconstitution in a quantitative way in children after TCRalphabeta/CD19-depleted allogeneic hematopoietic cell transplantation.

Library preparation was by PCR. The data were produced on an Illumina HiSeq 2500. To normalize quantification of the TCRbeta repertoire, the TCR libraries were built with molecular barcoding that relied on unique molecular identifiers. TCRdb reprocessing: public reads trimmed at Q25 with fastp, clones called with MiXCR, in-frame beta chains kept. Merged by CDR3 protein, the rows form single entries marked with the most common genes and DNA. Recorded for this sample are nearly 550,000 distinct CDR3 sequences; approximately 20% of them occurred a single time. The ten largest clones capture over 3% of the sample. The CDR3 goes from the cysteine to the phenylalanine over 15 residues. Only CDR3 DNA is held: 45 bases, read in frame from base 1. The germline V gene (reference sequence) yields DFQATT for CDR1 and SNEGSKA for CDR2. V is cut back by 6 bases and J by 0 bases, with 8 bases in the junction unmatched.

This clonotype showed up just a few times. Its specific antigen is unknown. No per-base quality is available; no much larger clone lies one base away. The receptor comes from a human donor who donated a stem cell graft to a child with acute lymphoblastic leukemia. The V and J segments used are TRBV20-1 and TRBJ1-5; TRBD1 lines up with 7 middle nucleotides. This sample comprised PBMCs from the stem cell graft donor, obtained from the stem cell graft. The nucleotide sequence is TGCAGTGCACCGAACAGGGGAAATAGCAATCAGCCCCAGCATTTT. It specifies CSAPNRGNSNQPQHF.